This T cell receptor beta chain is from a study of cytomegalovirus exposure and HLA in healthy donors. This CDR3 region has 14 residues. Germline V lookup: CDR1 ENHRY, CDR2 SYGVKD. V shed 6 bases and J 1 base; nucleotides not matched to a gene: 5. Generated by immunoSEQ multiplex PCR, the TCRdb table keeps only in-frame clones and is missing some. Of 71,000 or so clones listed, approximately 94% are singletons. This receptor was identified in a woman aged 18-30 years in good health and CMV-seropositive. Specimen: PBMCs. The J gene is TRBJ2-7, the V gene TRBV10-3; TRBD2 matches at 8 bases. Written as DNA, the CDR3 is TGTGCCATCAGCCCTGGACTAGCTTCCTACGAGCAGTACTTC. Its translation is CAISPGLASYEQYF.